Given below is one T cell receptor beta chain in context. CD4+CD45RO+CD25- cells were isolated as memory CD4+ T cells. After constant-region reverse-primer amplification, full-length variable regions underwent semi-nested PCR with Nested Universal Primer A. TCRdb re-analysed the 5' RACE reads in MiXCR, keeping a single row per CDR3 protein. The sample has under 8,500 distinct CDR3 sequences, 40% to 65% seen once. The specimen was memory CD4+ T cells sorted from a lymph node. As for subset: memory CD4+ T cells, CD4+CD45RO+CD25-. The sequence was obtained from a female donor with breast cancer.

The CDR3 sequence: CASSSHRDRVDEQYF. The CDR3 DNA follows: TGTGCCAGCAGCTCACACCGGGACAGGGTCGACGAGCAGTACTTC. The J gene is TRBJ2-7, the V gene TRBV7-9; 9 positions match TRBD1. CDR1 SEHNR and CDR2 FQNEAQ come from the germline V gene (reference sequence). The J segment lost 5 bases and the V segment lost 4 bases, leaving 9 bases of the junction unmatched. The CDR3 totals 15 residues.